This TCR beta chain emerged from a study of PD-1 blockade in classical Hodgkin lymphoma (TCRdb year 2020). About the full investigation: Nivolumab dosing was 3 mg/kg intravenously every 2 weeks, continuing until either disease progression or unacceptable toxicity. The study used CyTOF and TCR beta sequencing to define a peripheral blood immune signature of response to PD-1 blockade in classical Hodgkin lymphoma. The study at large found these results: Lower diversity was seen in patients whose nivolumab began less than 1 year after ASCT, and these patients were left out of later analyses so that immune reconstitution would not confound the results. The study was restricted to a single clinical trial cohort, and the causes of repertoire differences, possibly disease activity or prior therapy, were left undefined. CD4+ but not CD8+ TCR diversity rose significantly by C4D1 (p=0.0027 vs p=0.16), most apparent in complete responders (p=0.02). Baseline TCR diversity was reported to be lower in newly diagnosed patients than in healthy donors and to be lower still in relapsed/refractory patients. Trial patients with a complete response had baseline diversity similar to that of newly diagnosed patients, while partial responders and progressors had significantly lower diversity.

In light of the paper, this sample's time point label describes: cycle 2 day 1 (C2D1) of nivolumab. Relapse after autologous stem cell transplantation had occurred in all trial patients, and cohorts A, B and C were distinguished by prior brentuximab vedotin exposure. The trial cohort included fewer than 65 patients with relapsed/refractory classical Hodgkin lymphoma, and each patient had a best overall response of complete response, partial response or progressive disease. Single-agent nivolumab was administered to trial patients in the multi-cohort phase II CheckMate 205 trial. Best overall response was determined by an independent review committee according to the 2007 International Working Group response criteria. Trial PBMCs were obtained immediately prior to nivolumab initiation (C1D1) and on therapy at cycle 2 day 1 and cycle 4 day 1. Peripheral blood was collected in 8 mL Vacutainer Cell Preparation Tubes, from which PBMCs were isolated by centrifugation and then cryopreserved.

The Qiagen DNeasy kit was used to extract genomic DNA from unsorted PBMCs and from the negatively selected CD4+ and CD8+ fractions. TCR beta CDR3 regions were subjected to amplification by immunoSEQ multiplex PCR with primers that anneal to V and J segments. A synthetic immune receptor repertoire was used to minimize amplification bias, and any remaining bias was removed computationally after sequencing. The source study handled its data this way. Repertoire diversity was quantified as the Shannon entropy index using custom Python scripts. Unsorted, CD4+ and CD8+ repertoires were analyzed separately, except for combined analyses in which CD4+ and CD8+ sequences were merged in silico. Clonal expansion was defined as a frequency increase of at least 2-fold after treatment compared with C1D1, and clones undetected at baseline were assigned a pseudocount of 0.5. Singleton clones were defined as clones with 0 or 1 copy at C1D1, and non-singleton clones were defined as clones with 2 or more copies. Clones expanded in unsorted samples were labelled as CD4+, CD8+ or unknown by matching protein sequences in sorted samples from the same patient. Wilcoxon tests on paired samples were used to test changes in diversity from C1D1 to C4D1. Entries here come from immuneACCESS through TCRdb and include only in-frame sequences with V and J called. Some clones fail to appear in such tables; in the studies checked, an unresolved V gene covers under half of the shortfall, and the cause of the remainder is unknown. The D gene and trimming were derived from the DNA, and the V and J assignments and clone size from that table. Across this sample there are tens of thousands of clones, with over 60% seen only once. Around 20% of the sample is taken by the ten largest.

As regards this clone: Its antigen remains undetermined. Within one base of it there is no much larger clone, and no base qualities were kept.

The CDR3 holds 16 amino acids from the cysteine to the phenylalanine. Solely the CDR3 DNA is kept, with 48 bases framed from the first base. CDR1 and CDR2, looked up from the germline V gene, are SGDLS and YYNGEE. The germline ends are 13 bases apart after V is trimmed by 0 bases and J by 4 bases. The chain is made from TRBV9 and TRBJ2-2; matching of 5 bases hints at TRBD1 as the D gene. The source was peripheral blood mononuclear cells (PBMCs), collected before the second cycle of nivolumab. The source of this sequence is a human donor with classical Hodgkin lymphoma. The DNA sequence follows: TGTGCCAGCAGCGTAGCAGGCAGGGTGAGCACCGGGGAGCTGTTTTTT. This gives the protein CASSVAGRVSTGELFF.